This T cell receptor beta chain was documented in a study of monozygotic twins with inflammatory bowel disease. The authors drew roughly 2.5 ml of blood from each donor. Whole blood served as the source of total RNA, and no T cell sorting took place. For this clonotype: Its antigen is still unknown.

In germline, CDR1 is MDHEN, CDR2 SYDVKM. The CDR3 sequence is 14 residues long. Study-wide results and caveats: No separation of different T cell subtypes was possible.

Making cDNA involved eight separate reactions per sample. TCRdb reworked the 5' RACE reads into one entry per CDR3 protein, no DNA. Its clone listing holds hundreds of thousands of distinct CDR3 sequences. This chain links TRBV28 with TRBJ1-3. Sample: blood. The source of this sequence is a human donor with ulcerative colitis or Crohn's disease, or a healthy co-twin of an affected twin (not recorded which). CDR3: CASSLKILGNTIYF.